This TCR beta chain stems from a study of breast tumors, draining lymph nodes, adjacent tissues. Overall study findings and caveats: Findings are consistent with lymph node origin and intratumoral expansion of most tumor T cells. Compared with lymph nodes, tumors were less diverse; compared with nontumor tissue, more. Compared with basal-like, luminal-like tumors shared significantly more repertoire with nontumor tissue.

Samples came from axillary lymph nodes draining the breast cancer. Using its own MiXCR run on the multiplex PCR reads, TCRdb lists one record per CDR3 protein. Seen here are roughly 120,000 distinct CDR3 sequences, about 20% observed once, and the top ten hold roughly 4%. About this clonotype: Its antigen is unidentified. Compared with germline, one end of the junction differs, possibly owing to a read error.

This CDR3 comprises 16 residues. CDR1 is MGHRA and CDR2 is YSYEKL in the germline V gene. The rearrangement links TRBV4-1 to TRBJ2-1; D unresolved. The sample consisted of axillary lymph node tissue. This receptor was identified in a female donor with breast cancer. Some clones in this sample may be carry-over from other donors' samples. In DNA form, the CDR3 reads TGCGCCAGCAGCCGAGTTGGCGCTAGTTCCCACAATGAGCGGTTCTTC. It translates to CASSRVGASSHNERFF.